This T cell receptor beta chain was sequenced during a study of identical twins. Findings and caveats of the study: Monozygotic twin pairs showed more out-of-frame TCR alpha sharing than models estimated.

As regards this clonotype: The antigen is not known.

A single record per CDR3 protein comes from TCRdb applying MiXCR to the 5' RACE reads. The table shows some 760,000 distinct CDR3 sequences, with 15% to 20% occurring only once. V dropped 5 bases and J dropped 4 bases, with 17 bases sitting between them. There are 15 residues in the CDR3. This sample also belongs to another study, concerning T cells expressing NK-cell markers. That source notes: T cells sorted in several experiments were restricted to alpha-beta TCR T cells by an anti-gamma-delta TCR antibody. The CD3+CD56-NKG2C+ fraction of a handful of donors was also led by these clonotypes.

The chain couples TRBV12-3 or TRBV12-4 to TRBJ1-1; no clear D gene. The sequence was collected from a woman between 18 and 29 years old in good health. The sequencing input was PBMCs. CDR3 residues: CASSPDSLRGTEAFF. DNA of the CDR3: TGTGCCAGCAGTCCGGACTCATTACGGGGCACTGAAGCTTTCTTT.